This note documents a single TCR beta chain sequence. What it binds is unknown. Assay used: immunoSEQ multiplex PCR; TCRdb lists only in-frame clones, some missing. The repertoire holds 63,000 or so clones, with roughly 84% as singletons. The data belong to a study of OX40 agonist ivuxolimab in advanced cancers. The wider study: A mean age of around 63 years, range about 20 to 85, was recorded, and approximately 79% were male. Study-wide points: Doses of 0.1 to 3.0 mg/kg were accompanied by clonal expansion of CD4+ and CD8+ blood T cells by week 6. Clonal expansion was among the lowest in partial responders at 0.1-3.0 mg/kg, especially CD8+. In general, CD8+ T cells held more expanded clones than CD4+ did, on average.

Germline V CDR1 and CDR2: SQVTM, ANQGSEA. V lost 6 bases and J lost 2, with 10 bases in between. The CDR3 runs 12 residues. J is TRBJ1-2 and V is TRBV29-1, with a weak D call TRBD1 (5 bases). The source was CD4+ or CD8+ T cells sorted from blood, collected in a trial of the OX40 agonist ivuxolimab. This TCR came from an adult with an advanced solid tumor such as melanoma, head and neck, liver or kidney cancer. The CDR3: CSVGDSNYGYTF. CDR3 nucleotides: TGCAGCGTAGGTGACAGCAACTATGGCTACACCTTC.